This paragraph reports one T cell receptor beta chain. Antigen specificity is unknown. TCRdb recomputed calls from the RT-PCR reads with MiXCR, one row per CDR3 protein. The top ten clones hold roughly 7.6% of a sample with some 600,000 distinct CDR3 sequences, around 15% of them seen once. Trimming removed 5 bases from V and 14 bases from J; junction bases left unmatched: 4. The CDR3 has 12 residues. This sample was taken from a study of response to subunit inactivated influenza vaccine. Notes on the study in general: That few new T cells are recruited by each seasonal influenza vaccination was the authors' suggestion.

The TCR originated in a man aged 45 to 65 who received an inactivated influenza vaccine. V usage is TRBV12-3 or TRBV12-4 and J usage is TRBJ2-1; 12 bases line up with TRBD2. The sequenced sample was PBMCs from blood, obtained about 14 days before vaccination. The CDR3: CASSVTSGREFF. DNA for the CDR3: TGTGCCAGCAGTGTGACTAGCGGGAGAGAGTTCTTC.